Presented here are 16 T cell receptor beta chains from one specimen sequenced in a study of OX40 agonist ivuxolimab in advanced cancers. Produced via immunoSEQ multiplex PCR; TCRdb's table is partial and in-frame only. The table shows tens of thousands of clones, with under 90% occurring only once. The sequences come from CD4+ or CD8+ T cells sorted from blood, collected in a trial of the OX40 agonist ivuxolimab. All receptors come from an adult with an advanced solid tumor such as melanoma, head and neck, liver or kidney cancer.

The J gene is TRBJ2-3, the V gene TRBV5-1; 9 nucleotides agree with TRBD2. CDR1 and CDR2 from the germline V gene are SGHRS and YFSETQ. The V gene end was trimmed by 2 bases and the J gene end by 5 bases; junction bases not matched to a gene: 6. The CDR3 spans 15 residues. The CDR3 loop reads CASSFGGRAVDTQYF. CDR3 sequence (DNA): TGCGCCAGCAGCTTTGGCGGGAGGGCCGTAGATACGCAGTATTTT.

This clone was counted only a few times. The chain joins TRBV19 to TRBJ2-7, with D perhaps TRBD2 (5 bases). This CDR3 is built from 14 residues. Looked up from germline, CDR1 is LNHDA and CDR2 is SQIVND (reference sequence). Trimming left V 4 bases short and J 2 bases short, with 12 bases between. CDR3 protein: CASSRNGDAYEQYF. The CDR3, as DNA: TGTGCCAGTAGTAGGAACGGGGATGCCTACGAGCAGTACTTC.

The gene calls are TRBV27 and TRBJ2-1, with TRBD1 as a possible D gene (5 bases). This CDR3 comprises 12 residues. V lost 5 bases to trimming and J lost 13 bases, with 15 bases between them. Germline V gives CDR1 MNHEY, CDR2 SMNVEV (reference sequence). The CDR3 loop is CASSPAGLVQFF. The CDR3 bases are TGTGCCAGCAGTCCTGCAGGGCTAGTCCAGTTCTTC.

Here the CDR3 reads CASRRNPGSEQFF. CDR3 in DNA: TGTGCCAGTCGAAGAAACCCAGGCTCTGAGCAGTTCTTC. The chain has TRBV19 and TRBJ2-1; D unresolved. The CDR3 has 13 residues. Germline V gene lookup returns CDR1 LNHDA and CDR2 SQIVND (reference sequence). The V and J ends lost 8 bases and 9 bases respectively, with 17 bases between them.

The chain has TRBV19 and TRBJ2-3; D is possibly TRBD1 (6 bases). Germline assignment: CDR1 LNHDA and CDR2 SQIVND (reference sequence). The CDR3 consists of 17 residues. Between the trimmed V and J ends, which lost 3 bases and 4 bases, there was a span of 20 bases. The CDR3 loop is CASSIRTGSSDADTQYF. As DNA, the CDR3 is TGTGCCAGTAGTATCAGAACAGGGTCATCGGACGCAGATACGCAGTATTTT. Drawing the rest from reference TRBV19 and TRBJ2-3, the complete variable domain is DGGITQSPKYLFRKEGQNVTLSCEQNLNHDAMYWYRQDPGQGLRLIYYSQIVNDFQKGDIAEGYSVSREKKESFPLTVTSAQKNPTAFYLCASSIRTGSSDADTQYFGPGTRLTVL.

The V gene is TRBV9, the J gene TRBJ2-1, with 9 bases fitting TRBD2. Looked up from germline, CDR1 is SGDLS and CDR2 is YYNGEE. The junction had 1 base not matched to a gene; V was cut back by 3 bases and J by 0 bases. This CDR3 contains 15 residues. This chain's CDR3 is CASSGSGSSYNEQFF. The CDR3 DNA reads as TGTGCCAGCAGCGGTAGCGGGAGCTCCTACAATGAGCAGTTCTTC.

The CDR3 loop is CASSRTGQGDGYTF. DNA for the CDR3: TGTGCCAGCAGCCGGACGGGACAGGGAGATGGCTACACCTTC. V and J are TRBV7-6 and TRBJ1-2, with 9 bases lining up with TRBD1. Germline V gives CDR1 SGHVS, CDR2 FNYEAQ. V was pared by 5 bases and J by 6 bases, with 7 bases of the junction left unmatched. The CDR3 extends over 14 amino acids.

The V and J genes are TRBV21-1 and TRBJ1-1. TRBV21-1 is termed a pseudogene. The CDR3 extends over 17 amino acids. This CDR3 reads CALATGQVGLYNTEAFF. DNA for the CDR3: TGTGCCCTCGCGACCGGGCAGGTTGGGCTTTATAACACTGAAGCTTTCTTT.

The V call is TRBV7-2, the J call TRBJ1-2; D is uncertain. Deletions cut 5 bases from V and 3 bases from J, with 7 bases between. The CDR3 length is 12 residues. CDR1 is SGHTA and CDR2 is FQGNSA in the germline V gene. CDR3 DNA sequence: TGTGCCAGCAGCCCACAAGACTATGGCTACACCTTC. This codes for CASSPQDYGYTF.

In its sample, this clone was seen a few times. This chain joins TRBV11-2 and TRBJ2-7; D is perhaps TRBD1 or TRBD2 (5 bases each). Germline V gene lookup returns CDR1 SGHAT and CDR2 FQNNGV. There are 16 residues in the CDR3. V was cut by 5 bases and J by 4 bases, with 21 bases left in between. CDR3 DNA sequence: TGTGCCAGCAGCCCTTTAACCGGGGCAACCTATTACGAGCAGTACTTC. This gives the protein CASSPLTGATYYEQYF.

The chain links TRBV29-1 to TRBJ2-7; unclear D gene. The ends were cut back, 4 bases at V and 3 bases at J, with 7 bases in the middle. Germline V gene lookup returns CDR1 SQVTM and CDR2 ANQGSEA. The CDR3 runs 11 residues. For the CDR3, the DNA is TGCAGCGTTGCGGAACTCTACGAGCAGTACTTC. Protein sequence: CSVAELYEQYF.

The chain carries TRBV5-1 and TRBJ2-7, with 9 positions matching TRBD1. Trimming removed 0 bases from V and 5 bases from J; junction bases left unmatched: 9. The CDR3 sequence is 16 residues long. Per the germline V gene, CDR1 is SGHRS and CDR2 is YFSETQ. DNA for the CDR3: TGCGCCAGCAGCTTGGCTCCGGGACAGGGAACTCACGAGCAGTACTTC. Translating gives CASSLAPGQGTHEQYF.

This sequence joins TRBV6-6 and TRBJ2-7; 8 bases match TRBD2. The CDR3 has 13 residues. V gave up 8 bases and J gave up 4 bases; unmatched junction bases: 7. From germline, CDR1 is MNHNY and CDR2 SVGAGI (reference sequence). CDR3 bases: TGTGCCAGCTCTAAAGCGGGAGAATACGAGCAGTACTTC. Translating it yields CASSKAGEYEQYF.

The chain has TRBV28 and TRBJ2-1, with 12 bases fitting TRBD2. V trimming: 5 bases; J trimming: 4 bases; junction bases outside the gene matches: 6. Germline V CDR1 and CDR2: MDHEN, SYDVKM. The CDR3 contains 16 residues. The CDR3 region is CASSPSGLAGYNEQFF. CDR3 DNA sequence: TGTGCCAGCAGTCCCTCAGGACTAGCGGGGTACAATGAGCAGTTCTTC.

V gene TRBV6-1 combines with J gene TRBJ2-7; 8 bases agree with TRBD1. Germline V gene lookup returns CDR1 MNHNS and CDR2 SASEGT. CDR3 length equals 14 residues. Losses at the gene ends were 5 bases for V and 3 bases for J; bases not matched to a gene: 6. CDR3 DNA: TGTGCCAGCAGTACCGGACAGGGAAGCTACGAGCAGTACTTC. Protein product: CASSTGQGSYEQYF.

The chain links TRBV5-4 to TRBJ2-5; TRBD1 matches at 8 bases. The J call may be incorrect, as the DNA end agrees better with TRBJ2-7. Germline V gene sequence: CDR1 SGHNT, CDR2 YYREEE (reference sequence). CDR3 length: 16 residues. Written as DNA, the CDR3 is TGTGCCAGCAGCGGGCGGACAGGGAGAGGACCTTACGAGCAGTACTTC. Translation: CASSGRTGRGPYEQYF.